By share, the clone carrying this TCR beta chain ranks as large. Germline loops: CDR1 MNHEY, CDR2 SMNVEV (reference sequence). The CDR3 loop spans 16 amino acids. The V gene lost 4 bases and the J gene lost 9 bases, with 22 bases spanning the gap. In the original workflow: Quantification of nucleated cells was approximated via reference gene primer amplification. The repertoire was sequenced with immunoSEQ multiplex PCR; TCRdb's copy has only in-frame clones and lacks some. From that table come the V and J calls and clone size; the DNA was used to work out D and trimming. The sample consists of about 210,000 clones, about four fifths of them appearing once. This sample was included in a study of blood T cell repertoires in COVID-19. Study members were between about 18 and 95 years old and lived in 20 to 30 US regions.

Input material: PBMCs or T cells enriched from blood (not recorded which). This TCR came from a woman aged 45 to 65 with acute COVID-19. The chain is built from TRBV27 and TRBJ2-1; D remains ambiguous. The CDR3 nucleotides read TGTGCCAGCAGTTCTTCTGGAGAAATGTCAATGGGTGAGCAGTTCTTC. This translates into CASSSSGEMSMGEQFF.